This T cell receptor beta chain emerged from a study of blood T cell repertoires in COVID-19. Study as a whole: Some COVID-19 samples were acute and others convalescent; all came from the United States, Italy and Spain. T cells, B-cell-depleted T cells, or PBMCs provided the cDNA or gDNA that served as material.

V was clipped by 5 bases and J by 0 bases, with 13 bases between them. The CDR3 loop spans 16 amino acids. The V gene's germline CDR1 is MNHNY and CDR2 SVGAGI (reference sequence). Authors' data handling: Amplification from reference gene primers served as the basis for estimated nucleated cell counts. Data came from immunoSEQ multiplex PCR; TCRdb stores just in-frame clones and leaves some out. That table supplies the V and J calls and clone size; D and trimming were determined from the DNA. The table shows 35,000 to 55,000 clones, with around 89% occurring only once. The V and J genes are TRBV6-6 and TRBJ2-2, with a possible D match to TRBD1 (5 bases). The TCR sequence derives from a man between 45 and 60 years old with active COVID-19. The sequenced material came from peripheral blood. CDR3 sequence reads: CASSVPQVTNTGELFF. The CDR3 nucleotides are TGTGCCAGCAGTGTCCCACAGGTTACGAACACCGGGGAGCTGTTTTTT.